The present T cell receptor (beta chain) was sequenced within a study of T-cell reconstitution after alpha-beta-depleted transplantation in children. Study-wide results and caveats: Two months or so post-transplant, alpha-beta T cells reportedly derived from several hundred expanded graft clones.

CDR3 size: 14 residues. This clonotype was seen a handful of times. Its target is unknown. Sequence at one end of the junction differs from germline and may be a read error. Unique molecular identifiers featured in how the TCRbeta library was prepared. TCRdb fed the PCR reads into MiXCR, producing one record per CDR3 protein. The profile shows roughly 350,000 distinct CDR3 sequences, about 17% of them singletons. The clonotype originates from a male patient under 10 years old who had a stem cell transplant for acute lymphoblastic leukemia, so the T cells may come from the graft donor. The material was PBMCs, mostly from graft donor cells, obtained 360 days after TCRalphabeta/CD19-depleted stem cell transplant. The J gene is TRBJ2-3, the V gene TRBV12-3 or TRBV12-4; 11 bases line up with TRBD2. CDR3: CASSVAGGSDTQYF. CDR3 bases: TGTGCCAGCAGTGTAGCGGGAGGGTCGGATACGCAGTATTTT.